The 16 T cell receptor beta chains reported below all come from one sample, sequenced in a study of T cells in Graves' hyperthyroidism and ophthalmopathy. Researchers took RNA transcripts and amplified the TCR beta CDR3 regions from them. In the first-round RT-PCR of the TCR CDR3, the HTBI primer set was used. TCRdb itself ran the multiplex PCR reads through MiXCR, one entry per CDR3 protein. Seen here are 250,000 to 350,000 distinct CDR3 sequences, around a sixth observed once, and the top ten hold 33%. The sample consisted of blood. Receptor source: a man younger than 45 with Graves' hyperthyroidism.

The CDR3 coding sequence is TGTGCCAGTAGTATAGCACCGGGGAGGGGGCAGTTCTTC. It codes for CASSIAPGRGQFF. The gene calls are TRBV19 and TRBJ2-1, with 7 positions matching TRBD2. CDR3 length: 13 residues. Per germline, CDR1 LNHDA and CDR2 SQIVND (reference sequence). The junction had 6 bases not matched to a gene; V was cut back by 1 base and J by 12 bases.

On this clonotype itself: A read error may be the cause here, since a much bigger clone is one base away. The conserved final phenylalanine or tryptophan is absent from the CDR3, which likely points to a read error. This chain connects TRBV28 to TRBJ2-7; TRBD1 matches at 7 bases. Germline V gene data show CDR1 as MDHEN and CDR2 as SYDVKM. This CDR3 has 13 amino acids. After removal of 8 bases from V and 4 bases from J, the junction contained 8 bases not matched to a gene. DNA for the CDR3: TGTGCCAGCTGCTCCCTGGGACAGTACGAGCAGTACTAC. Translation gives CASCSLGQYEQYY.

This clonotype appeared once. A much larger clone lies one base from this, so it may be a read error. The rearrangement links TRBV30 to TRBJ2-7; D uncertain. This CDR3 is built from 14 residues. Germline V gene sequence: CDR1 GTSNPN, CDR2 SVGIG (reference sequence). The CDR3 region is CAWCRKGQHYERYF. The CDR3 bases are TGTGCCTGGTGCAGAAAGGGCCAGCACTACGAGCGGTACTTC.

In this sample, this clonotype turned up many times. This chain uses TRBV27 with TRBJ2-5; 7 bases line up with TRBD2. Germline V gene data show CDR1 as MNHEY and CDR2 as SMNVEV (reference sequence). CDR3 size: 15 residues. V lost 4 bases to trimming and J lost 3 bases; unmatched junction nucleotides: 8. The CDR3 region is CASSYLPGLKETQYF. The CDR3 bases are TGTGCCAGCAGTTACCTTCCGGGACTAAAAGAGACCCAGTACTTC.

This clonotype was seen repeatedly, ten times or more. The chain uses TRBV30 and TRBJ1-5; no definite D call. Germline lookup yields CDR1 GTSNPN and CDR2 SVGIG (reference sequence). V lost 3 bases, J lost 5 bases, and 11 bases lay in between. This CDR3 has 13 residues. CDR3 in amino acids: CAWSESGYQPQHF. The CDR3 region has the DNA TGTGCCTGGAGCGAGTCTGGGTATCAGCCCCAGCATTTT.

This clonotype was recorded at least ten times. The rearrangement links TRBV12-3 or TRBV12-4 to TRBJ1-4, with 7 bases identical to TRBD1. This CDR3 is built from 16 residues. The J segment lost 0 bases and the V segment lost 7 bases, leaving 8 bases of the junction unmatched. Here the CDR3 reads CASKPGGLATNEKLFF. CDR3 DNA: TGTGCCAGCAAACCAGGGGGGCTTGCAACTAATGAAAAACTGTTTTTT.

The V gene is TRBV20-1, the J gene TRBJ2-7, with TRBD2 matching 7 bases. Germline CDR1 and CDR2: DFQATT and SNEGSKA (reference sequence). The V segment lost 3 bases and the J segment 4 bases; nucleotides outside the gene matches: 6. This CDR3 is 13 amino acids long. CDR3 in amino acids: CSASWGGGYEQYF. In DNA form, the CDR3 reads TGCAGTGCTAGTTGGGGGGGGGGGTACGAGCAGTACTTC.

CDR3 loop: CAISGPRWGYTF. DNA for the CDR3: TGTGCCATCAGCGGTCCAAGATGGGGCTACACCTTC. The genes are TRBV10-3 and TRBJ1-2; D gene ambiguous. CDR3 length equals 12 residues. The V gene lost 6 bases and the J gene lost 8 bases, with 13 bases spanning the gap. Germline CDR1 ENHRY, CDR2 SYGVKD.

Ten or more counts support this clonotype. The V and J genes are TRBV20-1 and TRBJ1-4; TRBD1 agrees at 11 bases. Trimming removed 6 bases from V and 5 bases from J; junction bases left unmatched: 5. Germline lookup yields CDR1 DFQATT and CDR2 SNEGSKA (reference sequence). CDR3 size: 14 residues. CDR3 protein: CSALRDRGNEKLFF. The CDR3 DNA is TGCAGTGCGCTGCGGGACAGGGGGAATGAAAAACTGTTTTTT.

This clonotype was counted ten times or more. CDR3 residues: CASSEVTRWIEAFF. CDR3 nucleotide sequence: TGTGCCAGCAGTGAAGTAACAAGGTGGATCGAAGCTTTCTTT. The chain couples TRBV6-1 to TRBJ1-1; D unresolved. The CDR3 loop spans 14 amino acids. Trimming shortened V by 1 base and J by 8 bases, and 14 bases separated the two germline ends. Germline V gene data show CDR1 as MNHNS and CDR2 as SASEGT.

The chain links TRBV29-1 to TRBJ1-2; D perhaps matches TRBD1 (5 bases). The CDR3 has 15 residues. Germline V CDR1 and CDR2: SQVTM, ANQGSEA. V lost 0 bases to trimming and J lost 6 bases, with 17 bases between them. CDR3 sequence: CSVEDLQRGGDGYTF. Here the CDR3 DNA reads TGCAGCGTTGAAGATCTTCAAAGGGGCGGGGATGGCTACACCTTC.

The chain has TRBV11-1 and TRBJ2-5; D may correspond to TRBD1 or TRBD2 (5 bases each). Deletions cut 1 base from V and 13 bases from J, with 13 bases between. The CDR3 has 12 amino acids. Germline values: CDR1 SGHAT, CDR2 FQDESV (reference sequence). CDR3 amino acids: CASSLGDRRPYF. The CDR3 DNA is TGTGCCAGCAGCTTAGGGGACCGGAGACCGTACTTC.

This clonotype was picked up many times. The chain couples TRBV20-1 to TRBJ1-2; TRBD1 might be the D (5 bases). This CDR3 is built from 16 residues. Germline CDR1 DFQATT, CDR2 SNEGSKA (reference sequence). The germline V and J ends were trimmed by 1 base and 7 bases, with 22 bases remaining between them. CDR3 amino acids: CSARGVGYGLGVGYTF. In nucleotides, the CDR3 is TGCAGTGCTAGAGGAGTGGGGTATGGGCTGGGGGTTGGCTACACCTTC.

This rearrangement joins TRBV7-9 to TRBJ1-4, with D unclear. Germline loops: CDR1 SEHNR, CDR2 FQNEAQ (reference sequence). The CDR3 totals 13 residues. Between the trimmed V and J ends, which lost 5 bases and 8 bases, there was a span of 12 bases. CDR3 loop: CASSLDGGEKLFF. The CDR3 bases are TGTGCCAGCAGCCTCGACGGTGGGGAAAAACTGTTTTTT.

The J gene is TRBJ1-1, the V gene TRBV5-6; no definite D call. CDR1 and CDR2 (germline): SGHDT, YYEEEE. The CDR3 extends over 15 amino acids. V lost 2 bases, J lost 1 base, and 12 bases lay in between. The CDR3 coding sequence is TGTGCCAGCAGCTTTGGGCTATCTGGGAACACTGAAGCTTTCTTT. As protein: CASSFGLSGNTEAFF.

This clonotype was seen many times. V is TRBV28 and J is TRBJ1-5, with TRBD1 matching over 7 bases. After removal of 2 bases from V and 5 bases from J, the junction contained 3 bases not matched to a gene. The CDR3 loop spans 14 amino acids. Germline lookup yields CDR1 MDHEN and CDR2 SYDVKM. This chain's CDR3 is CASSLRGPYQPQHF. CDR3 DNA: TGTGCCAGCAGTTTAAGGGGGCCCTATCAGCCCCAGCATTTT.